Following are 5 T cell receptor beta chains from one sample sequenced in a study of regulatory T cells in long-lasting Graves disease. In building TCR beta libraries, iRepertoire HTBI primers were used together with Arm-PCR of CDR3 regions. MiXCR, applied by TCRdb to the multiplex PCR reads, yields one record per CDR3 protein. The repertoire holds roughly 430,000 distinct CDR3 sequences, roughly 15% seen once, with around 10% in the top ten. Regarding time point: newly diagnosed GD, antithyroid drugs for less than 3 months. TCR sequences were obtained from RNA taken from PBMCs. These same data were also listed under a study on T cells in Graves' hyperthyroidism and ophthalmopathy.

The sequencing used peripheral blood mononuclear cells (PBMCs), collected at new diagnosis, from a patient treated with antithyroid drugs. These receptors came from a woman in her twenties or thirties with Graves disease.

This chain connects TRBV10-3 to TRBJ2-3, with D unresolved. CDR1 and CDR2 from the germline V gene are ENHRY and SYGVKD. Between the trimmed V and J ends, which lost 0 bases and 5 bases, there was a span of 6 bases. The CDR3 extends over 13 amino acids. For the CDR3, the DNA is TGTGCCATCAGTGAGTCTAAACGAGATACGCAGTATTTT. This translates into CAISESKRDTQYF.

This clonotype occurred a few times. The J gene is TRBJ1-2, the V gene TRBV20-1, with a weak D call TRBD1 (5 bases). Trimming took off 5 bases at V and 3 bases at J, with 13 bases between the two ends. The CDR3 has 13 amino acids. Germline assignment: CDR1 DFQATT and CDR2 SNEGSKA (reference sequence). The CDR3 reads CSASHQGDYGYTF. For the CDR3, the DNA is TGCAGTGCTTCCCACCAGGGAGACTATGGCTACACCTTC.

This clonotype showed up many times. This sequence joins TRBV6-1 and TRBJ2-7, with D maybe TRBD1 (5 bases). Germline CDR1 reads MNHNS; CDR2 reads SASEGT. This CDR3 comprises 16 residues. With 10 bases removed from V and 3 bases from J, the gap between germline ends came to 25 bases. The CDR3 region has the DNA TGTGCCACCACGAAGGGGATGGTGACACAAAACTACGAGCAGTACTTC. Translated: CATTKGMVTQNYEQYF.

The rearrangement uses TRBV5-1 and TRBJ2-6, with 7 bases aligning to TRBD1. CDR3 length: 17 residues. Looked up from germline, CDR1 is SGHRS and CDR2 is YFSETQ. V trimming: 0 bases; J trimming: 2 bases; junction bases outside the gene matches: 5. The CDR3 region is CASSLVAGGAGANVLTF. Written as DNA, the CDR3 is TGCGCCAGCAGCTTGGTGGCAGGGGGAGCTGGGGCCAACGTCCTGACTTTC.

The V gene is TRBV9, the J gene TRBJ2-7, with TRBD2 identical over 7 bases. V gave up 3 bases and J gave up 3 bases; unmatched junction bases: 12. CDR3 size: 16 residues. The V gene's germline CDR1 is SGDLS and CDR2 YYNGEE. The CDR3 coding sequence is TGTGCCAGCAGCGGGGGTTTTGGCGGGAGCGGCTACGAGCAGTACTTC. Translating gives CASSGGFGGSGYEQYF.